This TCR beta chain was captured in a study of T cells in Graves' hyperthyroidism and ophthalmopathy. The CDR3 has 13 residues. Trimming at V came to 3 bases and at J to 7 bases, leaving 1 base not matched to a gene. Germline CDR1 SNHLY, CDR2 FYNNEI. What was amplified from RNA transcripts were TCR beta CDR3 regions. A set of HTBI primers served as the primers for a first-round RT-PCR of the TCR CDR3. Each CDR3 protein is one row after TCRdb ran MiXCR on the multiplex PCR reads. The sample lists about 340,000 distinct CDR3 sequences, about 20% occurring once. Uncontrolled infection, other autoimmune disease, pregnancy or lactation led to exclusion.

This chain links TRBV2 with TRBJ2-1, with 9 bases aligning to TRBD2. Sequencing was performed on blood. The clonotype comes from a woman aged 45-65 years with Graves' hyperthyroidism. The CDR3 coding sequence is TGTGCCAGCAGTGATACTAGCGGGAATGAGCAGTTCTTC. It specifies CASSDTSGNEQFF.